This T cell receptor (beta chain) is drawn from a study of T cell clonotyping in hematopoietic cell transplantation. Regarding the study as a whole: CD4 and CD8 repertoire contributions could not be separated without sorting. At the given depth, recipient repertoires were over 95% de novo clonotypes. Higher Inverse Simpson Index values in graft donor and pretransplant recipient predicted broader posttransplant TCR diversity.

Blood collection times were about day -28 and days 30, 100, 180 posttransplant. Germline lookup yields CDR1 SNHLY and CDR2 FYNNEI. The trim removed 6 bases at V and 4 bases at J, leaving 8 bases unmatched. The CDR3 length is 14 residues. Clones were read by immunoSEQ multiplex PCR, and TCRdb kept only the in-frame ones, dropping some. The data show a few thousand clones, 85% to 95% seen once. Regarding this clone: No antigen is known for it.

The receptor was derived from a female patient in her fifties who had an allogeneic stem cell transplant from an unrelated donor, so T cells may come from the graft donor. Some clones in this sample may be carry-over from other donors' samples. The V and J genes are TRBV2 and TRBJ2-7; TRBD1 aligns across 8 bases. Sequences were derived from peripheral blood mononuclear cells, sampled 100 days after allogeneic stem cell transplant. CDR3 sequence reads: CASRGTGGRYEQYF. CDR3 DNA sequence: TGTGCCAGCAGGGGGACAGGTGGCAGGTACGAGCAGTACTTC.